A single sample gave rise to the 15 T cell receptor beta chains below, sequenced in a study of human T cells and chemical hapten exposure. Before extraction, the whole blood was not fractionated, and total RNA was taken from it. As the library was built, unique molecular identifiers were attached to individual cDNA molecules. MiXCR was run by TCRdb on the reads, yielding one entry per CDR3 protein. The repertoire holds about 120,000 distinct CDR3 sequences, with 8% to 9.5% as singletons. What was sequenced was whole blood. All receptors come from a human donor in good health. Some clones in this sample may be carry-over from other donors' samples.

The V call is TRBV29-1, the J call TRBJ2-2, with 7 bases fitting TRBD1. The junction had 8 bases not matched to a gene; V was cut back by 7 bases and J by 0 bases. CDR3 length: 15 amino acids. CDR1 is SQVTM and CDR2 is ANQGSEA in the germline V gene. The CDR3 sequence: CSARDSPPNTGELFF. CDR3 bases: TGCAGCGCCCGGGACAGCCCACCGAACACCGGGGAGCTGTTTTTT.

Only a few counts were recorded for this clonotype. The chain links TRBV10-1 to TRBJ1-1; D is unresolved. In germline, CDR1 is WNHNN, CDR2 SYGVQD (reference sequence). Trimming pared 8 bases from V and 1 base from J, leaving 14 bases between. The CDR3 has 14 residues. CDR3 sequence reads: CASFSREENTEAFF. CDR3 sequence (DNA): TGCGCCAGCTTCTCCCGAGAGGAGAACACTGAAGCTTTCTTT.

The chain couples TRBV7-8 to TRBJ2-1; 7 bases are a match to TRBD1. With V trimmed by 1 base and J by 2 bases, 8 bases remained unmatched. Per germline, CDR1 SGHVS and CDR2 FQNEAQ. The CDR3 spans 17 residues. The CDR3 sequence: CASSLGLGTEAYNEQFF. For the CDR3, the DNA is TGTGCCAGCAGCTTAGGTCTAGGGACAGAAGCCTACAATGAGCAGTTCTTC.

About this clonotype: No conserved phenylalanine or tryptophan ends this CDR3, so it is likely a read error. The CDR3 DNA follows: TGCGCCAGCAGCCCCTTGGTGGGCGGCAGTGAGCAGTTCGTC. Protein sequence: CASSPLVGGSEQFV. The rearrangement uses TRBV5-1 and TRBJ2-1; D gene uncertain. V was clipped by 4 bases and J by 9 bases, with 17 bases between them. This CDR3 is built from 14 residues. In germline, CDR1 is SGHRS, CDR2 YFSETQ.

The chain joins TRBV29-1 to TRBJ1-1; no clear D. This CDR3 spans 12 amino acids. Germline values: CDR1 SQVTM, CDR2 ANQGSEA. Trimming shortened V by 7 bases and J by 0 bases, and 9 bases separated the two germline ends. CDR3 nucleotide sequence: TGCAGCGCTACAGACCTGAACACTGAAGCTTTCTTT. Its translation is CSATDLNTEAFF. The full variable domain, its missing parts supplied by reference TRBV29-1 and TRBJ1-1, is SAVISQKPSRDICQRGTSLTIQCQVDSQVTMMFWYRQQPGQSLTLIATANQGSEATYESGFVIDKFPISRPNLTFSTLTVSNMSPEDSSIYLCSATDLNTEAFFGQGTRLTVV.

This clonotype has only a few counts. J is TRBJ2-1 and V is TRBV6-2 or TRBV6-3; D gene uncertain. V was pared by 6 bases and J by 15 bases, with 18 bases between. The CDR3 is 12 residues long. Germline V CDR1 and CDR2: MNHEY, SVGEGT. The chain's CDR3 is CASRAGPSRWFF. The CDR3 region has the DNA TGTGCCAGCAGGGCAGGACCGAGTCGATGGTTCTTC.

This clonotype was detected many times. The chain employs TRBV20-1 and TRBJ2-1, with 7 bases matching TRBD1. Germline assignment: CDR1 DFQATT and CDR2 SNEGSKA (reference sequence). CDR3 size: 14 residues. The trim removed 5 bases at V and 3 bases at J, leaving 7 bases unmatched. CDR3 amino acids: CSAEDRLSYNEQFF. The CDR3 region has the DNA TGCAGTGCTGAGGACAGGCTCAGCTACAATGAGCAGTTCTTC.

This clonotype has at least ten counts. The rearrangement links TRBV12-3 or TRBV12-4 to TRBJ2-1; D gene unclear. There are 14 residues in the CDR3. Trimming shortened V by 6 bases and J by 8 bases, and 17 bases separated the two germline ends. The CDR3 here is CASRATGLMDEQFF. CDR3 in DNA: TGTGCCAGCAGGGCCACGGGCCTAATGGATGAGCAGTTCTTC.

A few counts support this clonotype. The V and J genes are TRBV20-1 and TRBJ2-5, with TRBD1 matching 8 bases. The germline V gene has CDR1 DFQATT and CDR2 SNEGSKA (reference sequence). The V gene end was trimmed by 4 bases and the J gene end by 5 bases; junction bases not matched to a gene: 12. The CDR3 has 15 amino acids. This CDR3 is CSAKPRGQVSETQYF. The DNA of the CDR3 is TGCAGTGCTAAGCCCAGGGGACAGGTTTCCGAGACCCAGTACTTC.

The chain combines TRBV19 with TRBJ1-2; D might be TRBD1 (5 bases). The CDR3 runs 14 residues. V was cut by 5 bases and J by 4 bases, with 14 bases left in between. Germline CDR1 reads LNHDA; CDR2 reads SQIVND (reference sequence). This CDR3 is CASSLSGLGYGYTF. DNA for the CDR3: TGTGCCAGTAGTTTATCGGGACTGGGCTATGGCTACACCTTC.

This clonotype was detected many times. The gene calls are TRBV12-3 or TRBV12-4 and TRBJ1-4; D might be TRBD1 (5 bases). The CDR3 has 17 amino acids. Between the trimmed V and J ends, which lost 2 bases and 1 base, there was a span of 14 bases. The CDR3 loop reads CASSLRWRGGTNEKLFF. The CDR3 DNA reads as TGTGCCAGCAGTTTACGGTGGAGGGGAGGAACTAATGAAAAACTGTTTTTT.

The V gene is TRBV6-1, the J gene TRBJ2-1; the D is unclear. V was trimmed by 4 bases and J by 5 bases, leaving 9 bases between them. The CDR3 is 13 residues long. CDR1 is MNHNS and CDR2 is SASEGT in the germline V gene. In nucleotides, the CDR3 is TGTGCCAGCAGTGGTTTTAGGGACAATGAGCAGTTCTTC. Protein sequence: CASSGFRDNEQFF.

This clonotype was counted many times. The chain is built from TRBV6-2 or TRBV6-3 and TRBJ1-5; TRBD1 aligns across 7 bases. Germline V gene lookup returns CDR1 MNHEY and CDR2 SVGEGT. The V segment lost 2 bases and the J segment 0 bases; nucleotides outside the gene matches: 16. The CDR3 runs 20 residues. CDR3 region: CASSYDPGQEWSYSNQPQHF. The CDR3 nucleotides read TGTGCCAGCAGTTACGACCCCGGACAGGAATGGTCTTATAGCAATCAGCCCCAGCATTTT.

The V and J genes are TRBV27 and TRBJ2-1; 9 nucleotides match TRBD2. Germline trimming cut 6 bases from V and 0 bases from J; bases unmatched to any gene: 12. CDR1 is MNHEY and CDR2 is SMNVEV in the germline V gene (reference sequence). The CDR3 extends over 18 amino acids. The CDR3 region is CASSLWGGSGSSYNEQFF. CDR3 nucleotides: TGTGCCAGCAGCCTGTGGGGTGGTAGCGGGAGCTCCTACAATGAGCAGTTCTTC.

This clonotype was seen repeatedly, ten times or more. The V call is TRBV11-2, the J call TRBJ1-1, with a tentative D call TRBD1 (5 bases). This CDR3 is built from 14 residues. V was clipped by 5 bases and J by 5 bases, with 15 bases between them. Germline CDR1 SGHAT, CDR2 FQNNGV. The DNA of the CDR3 is TGTGCCAGCAGCCCAGAGCCGGGGGGGACTGAAGCTTTCTTT. Translation gives CASSPEPGGTEAFF.